Here is one T cell receptor (beta chain) with its context. Single viable CD3+CD4+CD8-CD45RO+ cells were sorted as the memory CD4+ T cells. After thawing, CD4+ T cells were positively selected. Data came from immunoSEQ multiplex PCR; TCRdb stores just in-frame clones and leaves some out. The table has some 58,000 clones, around 77% seen once. The source of the sample is a study of memory CD4+ T cells and cytomegalovirus serostatus. For the study at large: Healthy Belgian adult donors included several CMV-positive and approximately 25 CMV-negative people.

CDR3 length equals 16 residues. Germline lookup yields CDR1 MNHEY and CDR2 SMNVEV (reference sequence). Trimming at V came to 4 bases and at J to 3 bases, leaving 9 bases not matched to a gene. V gene TRBV27 combines with J gene TRBJ1-5, with 7 bases fitting TRBD1. The clonotype was recovered from an adult in good health and CMV-seronegative. Sequencing was performed on memory CD4+ T cells from blood. The CDR3 DNA reads as TGTGCCAGCAGTTCCGGGCAGGGGGTGATCAATCAGCCCCAGCATTTT. Encoded protein: CASSSGQGVINQPQHF.